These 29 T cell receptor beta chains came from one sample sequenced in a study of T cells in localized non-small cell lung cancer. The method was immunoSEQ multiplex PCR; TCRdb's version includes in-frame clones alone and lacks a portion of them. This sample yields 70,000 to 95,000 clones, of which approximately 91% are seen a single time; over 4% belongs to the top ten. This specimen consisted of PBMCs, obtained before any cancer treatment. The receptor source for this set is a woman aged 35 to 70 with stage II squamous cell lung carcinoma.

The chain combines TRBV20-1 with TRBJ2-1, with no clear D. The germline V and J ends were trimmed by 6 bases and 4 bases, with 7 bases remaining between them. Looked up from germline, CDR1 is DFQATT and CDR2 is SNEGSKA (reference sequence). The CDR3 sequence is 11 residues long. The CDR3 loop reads CSATDYNEQFF. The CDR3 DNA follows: TGCAGTGCCACAGATTACAATGAGCAGTTCTTC.

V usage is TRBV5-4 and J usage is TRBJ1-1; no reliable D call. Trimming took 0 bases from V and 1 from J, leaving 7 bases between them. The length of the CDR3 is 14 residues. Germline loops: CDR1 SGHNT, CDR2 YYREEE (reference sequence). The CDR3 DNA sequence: TGTGCCAGCAGCTTGGGGTGGGGGAACACTGAAGCTTTCTTT. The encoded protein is CASSLGWGNTEAFF.

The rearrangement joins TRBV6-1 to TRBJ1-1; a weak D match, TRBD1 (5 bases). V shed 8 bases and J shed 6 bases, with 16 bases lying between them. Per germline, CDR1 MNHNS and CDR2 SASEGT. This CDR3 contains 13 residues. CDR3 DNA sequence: TGTGCCAGCCGTCAGGAAGGGGATCCTGAAGCTTTCTTT. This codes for CASRQEGDPEAFF.

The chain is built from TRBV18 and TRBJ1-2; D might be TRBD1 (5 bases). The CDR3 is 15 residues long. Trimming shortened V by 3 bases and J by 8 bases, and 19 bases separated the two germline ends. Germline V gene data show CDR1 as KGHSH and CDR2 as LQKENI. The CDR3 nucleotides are TGTGCCAGCTCACCGCGAGGGACGGTGGCAACCGGCTACACCTTC. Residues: CASSPRGTVATGYTF.

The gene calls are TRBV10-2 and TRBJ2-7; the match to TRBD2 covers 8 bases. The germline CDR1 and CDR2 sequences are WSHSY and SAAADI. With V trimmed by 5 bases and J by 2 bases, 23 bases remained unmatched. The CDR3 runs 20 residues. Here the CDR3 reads CASSLPTNSRLASVPYEQYF. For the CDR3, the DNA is TGCGCCAGCAGTCTGCCCACCAACTCGCGACTAGCGTCGGTTCCCTACGAGCAGTACTTC.

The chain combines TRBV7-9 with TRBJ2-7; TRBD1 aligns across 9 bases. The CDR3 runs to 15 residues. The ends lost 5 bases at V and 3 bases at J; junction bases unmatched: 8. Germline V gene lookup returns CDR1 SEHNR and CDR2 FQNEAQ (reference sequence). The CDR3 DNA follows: TGTGCCAGCAGCCGGGGGACAGGGTCCCTCTACGAGCAGTACTTC. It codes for CASSRGTGSLYEQYF.

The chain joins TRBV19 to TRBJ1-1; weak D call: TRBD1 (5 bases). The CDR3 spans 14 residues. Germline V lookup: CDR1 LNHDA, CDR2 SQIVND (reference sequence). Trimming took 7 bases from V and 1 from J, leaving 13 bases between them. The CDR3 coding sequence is TGTGCCAGTACCAAGGACAACGCGAACACTGAAGCTTTCTTT. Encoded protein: CASTKDNANTEAFF.

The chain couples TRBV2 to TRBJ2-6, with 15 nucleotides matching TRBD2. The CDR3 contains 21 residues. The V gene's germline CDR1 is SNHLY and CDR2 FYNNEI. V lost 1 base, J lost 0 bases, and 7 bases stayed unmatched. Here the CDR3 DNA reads TGTGCCAGCAGTGAAGAATTGGGACTAGCGGGGGGACCCTCTGGGGCCAACGTCCTGACTTTC. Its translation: CASSEELGLAGGPSGANVLTF. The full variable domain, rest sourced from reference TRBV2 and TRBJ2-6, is EPEVTQTPSHQVTQMGQEVILRCVPISNHLYFYWYRQILGQKVEFLVSFYNNEISEKSEIFDDQFSVERPDGSNFTLKIRSTKLEDSAMYFCASSEELGLAGGPSGANVLTFGAGSRLTVL.

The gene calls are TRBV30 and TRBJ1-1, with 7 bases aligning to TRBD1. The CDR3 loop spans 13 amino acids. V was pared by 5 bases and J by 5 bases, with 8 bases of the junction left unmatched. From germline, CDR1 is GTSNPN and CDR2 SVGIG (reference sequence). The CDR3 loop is CAWEIRGGTEAFF. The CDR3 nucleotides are TGTGCCTGGGAAATCAGGGGGGGAACTGAAGCTTTCTTT.

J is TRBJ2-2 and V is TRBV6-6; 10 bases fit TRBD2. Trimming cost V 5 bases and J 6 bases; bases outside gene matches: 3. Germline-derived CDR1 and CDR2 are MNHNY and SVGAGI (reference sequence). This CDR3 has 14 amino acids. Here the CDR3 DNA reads TGTGCCAGCAGTGGACTAGCGGATTCCGGGGAGCTGTTTTTT. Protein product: CASSGLADSGELFF.

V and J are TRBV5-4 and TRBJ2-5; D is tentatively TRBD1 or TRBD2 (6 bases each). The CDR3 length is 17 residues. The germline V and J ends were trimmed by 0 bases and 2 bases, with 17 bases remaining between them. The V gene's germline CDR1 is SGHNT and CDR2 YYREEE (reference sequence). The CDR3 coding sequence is TGTGCCAGCAGCTTGGCCATAGGCAGGGGAGGTCAAGAGACCCAGTACTTC. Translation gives CASSLAIGRGGQETQYF. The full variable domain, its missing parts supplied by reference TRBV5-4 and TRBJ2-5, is ETGVTQSPTHLIKTRGQQVTLRCSSQSGHNTVSWYQQALGQGPQFIFQYYREEENGRGNFPPRFSGLQFPNYSSELNVNALELDDSALYLCASSLAIGRGGQETQYFGPGTRLLVL.

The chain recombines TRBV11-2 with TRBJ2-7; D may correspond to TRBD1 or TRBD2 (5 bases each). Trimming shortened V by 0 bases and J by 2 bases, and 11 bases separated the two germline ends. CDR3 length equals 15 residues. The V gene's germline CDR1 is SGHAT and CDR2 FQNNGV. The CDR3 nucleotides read TGTGCCAGCAGCTTAGAGGGGACCGCCGCCTACGAGCAGTACTTC. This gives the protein CASSLEGTAAYEQYF. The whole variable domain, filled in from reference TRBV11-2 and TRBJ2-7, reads EAGVAQSPRYKIIEKRQSVAFWCNPISGHATLYWYQQILGQGPKLLIQFQNNGVVDDSQLPKDRFSAERLKGVDSTLKIQPAKLEDSAVYLCASSLEGTAAYEQYFGPGTRLTVT.

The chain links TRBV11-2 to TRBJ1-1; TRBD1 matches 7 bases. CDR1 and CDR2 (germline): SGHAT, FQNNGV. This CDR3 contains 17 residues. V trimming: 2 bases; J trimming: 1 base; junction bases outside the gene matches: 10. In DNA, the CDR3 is TGTGCCAGCAGCTTACTGCGGCACAGGGGCCCGAACACTGAAGCTTTCTTT. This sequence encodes CASSLLRHRGPNTEAFF.

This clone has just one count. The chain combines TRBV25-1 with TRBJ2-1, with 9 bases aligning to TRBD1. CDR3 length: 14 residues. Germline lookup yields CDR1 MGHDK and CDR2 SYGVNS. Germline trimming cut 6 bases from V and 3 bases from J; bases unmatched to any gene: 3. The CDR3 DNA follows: TGTGCCAGCAGCCCGGACAGGGGCTACAATGAGCAGTTCTTC. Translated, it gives CASSPDRGYNEQFF.

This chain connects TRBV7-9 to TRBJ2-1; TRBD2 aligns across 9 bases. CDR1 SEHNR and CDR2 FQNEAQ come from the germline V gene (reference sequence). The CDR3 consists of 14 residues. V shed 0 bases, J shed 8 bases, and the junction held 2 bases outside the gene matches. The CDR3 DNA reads TGTGCCAGCAGCTTAGCTAGCGGGGGTGATGAGCAGTTCTTC. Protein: CASSLASGGDEQFF.

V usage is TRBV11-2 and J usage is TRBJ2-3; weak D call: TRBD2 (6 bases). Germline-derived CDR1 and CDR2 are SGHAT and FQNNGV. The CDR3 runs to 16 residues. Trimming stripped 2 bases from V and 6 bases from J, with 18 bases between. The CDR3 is CASSLRRGTLGDTQYF. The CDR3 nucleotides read TGTGCCAGCAGCTTAAGGCGGGGCACCCTAGGGGATACGCAGTATTTT.

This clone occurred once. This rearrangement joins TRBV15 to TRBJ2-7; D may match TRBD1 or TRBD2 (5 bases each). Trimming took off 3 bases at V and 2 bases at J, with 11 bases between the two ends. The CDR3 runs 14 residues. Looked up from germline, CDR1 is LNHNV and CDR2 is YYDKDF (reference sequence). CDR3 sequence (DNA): TGTGCCACCAGCAGTTTTGGGGGAACCTACGAGCAGTACTTC. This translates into CATSSFGGTYEQYF.

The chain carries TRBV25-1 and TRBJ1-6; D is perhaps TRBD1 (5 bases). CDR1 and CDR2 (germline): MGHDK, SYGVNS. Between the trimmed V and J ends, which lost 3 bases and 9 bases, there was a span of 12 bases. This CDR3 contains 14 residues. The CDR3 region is CASSEARRGSPLHF. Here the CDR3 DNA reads TGTGCCAGCAGTGAGGCGAGGAGGGGTTCACCCCTCCACTTT. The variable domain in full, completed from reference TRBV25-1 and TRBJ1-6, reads EADIYQTPRYLVIGTGKKITLECSQTMGHDKMYWYQQDPGMELHLIHYSYGVNSTEKGDLSSESTVSRIRTEHFPLTLESARPSHTSQYLCASSEARRGSPLHFGNGTRLTVT.

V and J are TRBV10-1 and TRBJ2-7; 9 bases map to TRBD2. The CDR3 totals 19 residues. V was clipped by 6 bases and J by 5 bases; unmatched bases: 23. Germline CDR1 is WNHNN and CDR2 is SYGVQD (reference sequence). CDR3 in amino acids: CASRAIPTLAGHKGDEQYF. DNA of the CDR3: TGCGCCAGCAGGGCGATACCAACCCTAGCGGGGCACAAGGGGGACGAGCAGTACTTC.

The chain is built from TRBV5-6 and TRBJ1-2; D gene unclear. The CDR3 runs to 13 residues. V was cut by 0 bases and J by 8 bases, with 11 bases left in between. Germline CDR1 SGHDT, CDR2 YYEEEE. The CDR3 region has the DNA TGTGCCAGCAGCTTGGGAGGAAGTGACGGCTACACCTTC. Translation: CASSLGGSDGYTF.

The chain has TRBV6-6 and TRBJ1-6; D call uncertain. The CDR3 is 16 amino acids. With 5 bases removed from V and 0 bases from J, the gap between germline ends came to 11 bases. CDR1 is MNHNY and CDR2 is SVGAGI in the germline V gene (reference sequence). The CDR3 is CASSRDRSSYNSPLHF. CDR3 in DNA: TGTGCCAGCAGTCGAGACCGGAGCTCCTATAATTCACCCCTCCACTTT.

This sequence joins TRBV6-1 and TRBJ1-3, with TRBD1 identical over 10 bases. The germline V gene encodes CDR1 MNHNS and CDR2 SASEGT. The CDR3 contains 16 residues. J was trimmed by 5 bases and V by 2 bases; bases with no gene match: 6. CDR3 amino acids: CASSEFGTGARNTIYF. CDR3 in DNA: TGTGCCAGCAGTGAATTTGGGACAGGGGCACGAAACACCATATATTTT.

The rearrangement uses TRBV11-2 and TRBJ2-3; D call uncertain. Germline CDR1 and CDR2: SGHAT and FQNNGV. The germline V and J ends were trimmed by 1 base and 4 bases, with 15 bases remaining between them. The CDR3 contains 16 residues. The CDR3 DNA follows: TGTGCCAGCAGCTTAGGGTCCAACCCTCGGTCAGATACGCAGTATTTT. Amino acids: CASSLGSNPRSDTQYF.

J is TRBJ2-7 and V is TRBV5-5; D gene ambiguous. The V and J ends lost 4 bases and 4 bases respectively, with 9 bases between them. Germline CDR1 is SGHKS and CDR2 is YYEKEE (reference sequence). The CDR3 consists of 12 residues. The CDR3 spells CASSQTRYEQYF. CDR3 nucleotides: TGTGCCAGCAGCCAGACTCGTTACGAGCAGTACTTC.

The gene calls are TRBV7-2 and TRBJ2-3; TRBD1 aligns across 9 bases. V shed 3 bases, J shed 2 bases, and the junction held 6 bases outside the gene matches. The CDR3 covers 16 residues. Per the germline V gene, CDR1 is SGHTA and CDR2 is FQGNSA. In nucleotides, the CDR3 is TGTGCCAGCAGCTTCGGGACAGGGTTTAACACAGATACGCAGTATTTT. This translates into CASSFGTGFNTDTQYF.

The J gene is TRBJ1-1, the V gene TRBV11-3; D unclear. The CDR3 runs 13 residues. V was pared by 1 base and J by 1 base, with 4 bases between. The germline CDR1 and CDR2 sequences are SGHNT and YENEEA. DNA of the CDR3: TGTGCCAGCAGCTTAGTGGCGAACACTGAAGCTTTCTTT. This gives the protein CASSLVANTEAFF.

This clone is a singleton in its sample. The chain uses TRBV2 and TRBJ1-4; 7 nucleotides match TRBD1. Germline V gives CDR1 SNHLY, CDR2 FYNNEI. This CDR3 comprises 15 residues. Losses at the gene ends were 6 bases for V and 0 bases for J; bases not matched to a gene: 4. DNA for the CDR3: TGTGCCAGCAGCAGGGACAGATCAACTAATGAAAAACTGTTTTTT. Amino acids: CASSRDRSTNEKLFF. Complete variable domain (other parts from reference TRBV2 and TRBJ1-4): EPEVTQTPSHQVTQMGQEVILRCVPISNHLYFYWYRQILGQKVEFLVSFYNNEISEKSEIFDDQFSVERPDGSNFTLKIRSTKLEDSAMYFCASSRDRSTNEKLFFGSGTQLSVL.

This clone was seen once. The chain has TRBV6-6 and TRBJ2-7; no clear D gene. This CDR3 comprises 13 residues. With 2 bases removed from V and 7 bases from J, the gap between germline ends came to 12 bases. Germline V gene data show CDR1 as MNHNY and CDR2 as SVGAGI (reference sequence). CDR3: CASSYVSLGEQYF. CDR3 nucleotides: TGTGCCAGCAGTTACGTCTCGCTGGGAGAGCAGTACTTC.

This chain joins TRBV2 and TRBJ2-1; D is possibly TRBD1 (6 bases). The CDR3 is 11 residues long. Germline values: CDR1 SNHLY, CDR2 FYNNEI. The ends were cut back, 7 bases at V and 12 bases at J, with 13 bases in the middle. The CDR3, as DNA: TGTGCCAGCATGGGGGACAACAGGCAGTTCTTC. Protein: CASMGDNRQFF.